This entry concerns a single T cell receptor (beta chain). Its binding antigen is unknown. Base-call qualities are not available, and no considerably larger clone is one nucleotide away. Including cysteine and phenylalanine, the CDR3 has 14 amino acids. The entry retains the CDR3 DNA only, 42 bases that are in frame from base 1. The junction shows trimming of 1 base on V and 2 bases on J, plus 9 bases between the germline ends. As encoded in the germline V gene, CDR1 is MGHRA while CDR2 is YSYEKL. The data were taken from a study of response to subunit inactivated influenza vaccine (dated by TCRdb to the late 2010s). Notes on the research overall: Deep quantitative T cell receptor repertoire profiling was used in the study to track responses to a trivalent subunit inactivated influenza vaccine.

What the research found in general, with its limitations: According to the authors, only a limited number of new T cells may be recruited by each seasonal influenza vaccination.

Libraries were constructed by RT-PCR. The sequencer listed for this sample is Illumina HiSeq 2500. TCRdb itself trimmed the public reads at Q25 with fastp, ran MiXCR and retained productive beta chains. CDR3 protein duplicates are merged, each entry listing the most common genes and DNA. Across this sample there are 710,000 or so distinct CDR3 sequences, with around a sixth seen only once. In total, the top ten clones hold 11% of the sample. The TCR originated in a man aged 45 to 65 who received an inactivated influenza vaccine. Donor details come from another sample of the same person, matched by shared clones. This material consisted of PBMCs from blood, taken 11 to 12 days after vaccination. This chain is built from TRBV4-1 and TRBJ2-7; the D gene is perhaps TRBD2, from 6 matching bases. The CDR3 here reads CASSQVASAYEQYF. The nucleotide sequence reads TGCGCCAGCAGCCAAGTCGCTAGCGCCTACGAGCAGTACTTC.